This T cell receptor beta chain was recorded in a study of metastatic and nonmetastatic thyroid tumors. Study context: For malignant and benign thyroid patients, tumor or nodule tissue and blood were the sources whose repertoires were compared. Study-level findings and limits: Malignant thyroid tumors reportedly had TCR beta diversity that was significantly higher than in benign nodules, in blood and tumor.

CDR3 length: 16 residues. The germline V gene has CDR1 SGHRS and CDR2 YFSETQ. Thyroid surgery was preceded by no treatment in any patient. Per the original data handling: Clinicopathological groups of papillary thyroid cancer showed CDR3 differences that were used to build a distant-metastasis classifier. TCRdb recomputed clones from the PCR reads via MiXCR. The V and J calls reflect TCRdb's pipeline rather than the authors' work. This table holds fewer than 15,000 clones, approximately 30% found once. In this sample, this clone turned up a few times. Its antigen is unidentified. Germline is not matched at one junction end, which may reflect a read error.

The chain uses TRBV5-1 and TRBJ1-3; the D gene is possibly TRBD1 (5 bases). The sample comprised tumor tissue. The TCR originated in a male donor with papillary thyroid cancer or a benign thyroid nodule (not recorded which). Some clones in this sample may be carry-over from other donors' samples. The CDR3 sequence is CASSLGTGASGDTIYF. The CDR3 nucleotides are TGCGCCAGCAGCTTGGGTACAGGAGCCTCTGGAGACACCATATATTTT.